The 31 T cell receptor beta chains presented below share a single source sample, sequenced in a study of CD8 T cells in Susac syndrome. Random hexamers were used to reverse transcribe about 0.45 to 1 ug of RNA. Each CDR3 protein gets one entry after TCRdb re-called the immunoSEQ multiplex PCR reads with MiXCR. Among tens of thousands of distinct CDR3 sequences listed, roughly 93% were seen once. Material: CD4+ T cells from PBMCs. The receptors shown here come from a human donor with Susac syndrome.

J is TRBJ1-5 and V is TRBV19; possible D gene TRBD1, 6 bases. V lost 7 bases, J lost 3 bases, and 13 bases lay in between. From germline, CDR1 is LNHDA and CDR2 SQIVND (reference sequence). The CDR3 runs to 14 residues. CDR3 sequence: CASNPGQINQPQHF. Here the CDR3 DNA reads TGTGCCAGTAACCCAGGACAGATCAATCAGCCCCAGCATTTT.

The chain recombines TRBV3-1 with TRBJ2-3; 15 nucleotides agree with TRBD2. Trimming at V came to 2 bases and at J to 4 bases, leaving 4 bases not matched to a gene. Germline loops: CDR1 LGHDT, CDR2 YNNKEL (reference sequence). This CDR3 comprises 17 residues. CDR3 sequence (DNA): TGTGCCAGCAGCCAACGAGGACTAGCGGGGGGGGCAGATACGCAGTATTTT. Its protein is CASSQRGLAGGADTQYF.

The genes are TRBV5-1 and TRBJ2-1; no reliable D call. V lost 3 bases and J lost 5, with 6 bases in between. There are 12 residues in the CDR3. CDR1 and CDR2 (germline): SGHRS, YFSETQ. The CDR3 DNA reads TGCGCCAGCAGCTATGACAACAATGAGCAGTTCTTC. Encoded protein: CASSYDNNEQFF.

The chain joins TRBV11-2 to TRBJ2-7; D call uncertain. The CDR3 sequence is 14 residues long. Germline assignment: CDR1 SGHAT and CDR2 FQNNGV. V lost 1 base, J lost 0 bases, and 7 bases lay in between. CDR3 bases: TGTGCCAGCAGCTTAGGGGTCCGCTCCTACGAGCAGTACTTC. Encoded protein: CASSLGVRSYEQYF.

The rearrangement links TRBV12-3 or TRBV12-4 to TRBJ2-7, with 10 positions matching TRBD1. CDR3 length: 14 amino acids. V lost 6 bases, J lost 0 bases, and 2 bases stayed unmatched. CDR3 DNA: TGTGCCAGCAGAGACAGGGGGCCCTCCTACGAGCAGTACTTC. Protein sequence: CASRDRGPSYEQYF.

The chain links TRBV6-5 to TRBJ2-5, with 8 bases matching TRBD2. Per the germline V gene, CDR1 is MNHEY and CDR2 is SVGAGI. There are 13 residues in the CDR3. V shed 7 bases, J shed 3 bases, and the junction held 4 bases outside the gene matches. The CDR3 region has the DNA TGTGCCAGCAACCGAGCGGGGGAAGAGACCCAGTACTTC. It specifies CASNRAGEETQYF.

This chain connects TRBV20-1 to TRBJ2-7; the D is unclear. CDR1 and CDR2 from the germline V gene are DFQATT and SNEGSKA (reference sequence). The CDR3 runs 16 residues. Trimming removed 2 bases at V and 3 bases at J, with 20 bases between. The CDR3 region has the DNA TGCAGTGCTAGACACCCGCCGGGCCCCACTCTCTACGAGCAGTACTTC. This translates into CSARHPPGPTLYEQYF.

The rearrangement uses TRBV3-1 and TRBJ1-6; D gene ambiguous. Germline CDR1 and CDR2: LGHDT and YNNKEL (reference sequence). There are 18 residues in the CDR3. Trimming took 4 bases from V and 0 from J, leaving 16 bases between them. CDR3 region: CASSPPGILSSYNSPLHF. CDR3 in DNA: TGTGCCAGCAGCCCCCCCGGGATCTTGAGCTCCTATAATTCACCCCTCCACTTT.

This chain uses TRBV7-2 with TRBJ1-1; 7 bases match TRBD1. The CDR3 has 14 amino acids. V lost 3 bases, J lost 2 bases, and 3 bases stayed unmatched. Germline V lookup: CDR1 SGHTA, CDR2 FQGNSA. CDR3 amino acids: CASSLTGFNTEAFF. The CDR3 DNA follows: TGTGCCAGCAGCTTGACAGGGTTTAACACTGAAGCTTTCTTT.

V and J are TRBV7-2 and TRBJ1-5, with 11 positions matching TRBD1. Germline trimming cut 8 bases from V and 7 bases from J; bases unmatched to any gene: 7. Per germline, CDR1 SGHTA and CDR2 FQGNSA. The CDR3 loop spans 14 amino acids. The CDR3, as DNA: TGTGCCAGCCAAGGACAGGGGGCCGGGCAGCCCCAGCATTTT. The encoded protein is CASQGQGAGQPQHF.

This clonotype appeared a single time. The V call is TRBV12-3 or TRBV12-4, the J call TRBJ2-2, with D perhaps being TRBD1 or TRBD2 (5 bases each). The V end was cut by 3 bases, the J end by 4 bases, with 15 bases between. The CDR3 length is 16 residues. In nucleotides, the CDR3 is TGTGCCAGCAGTTTGGGGCGGAGGTTTGGCACCGGGGAGCTGTTTTTT. It yields the protein CASSLGRRFGTGELFF.

The chain carries TRBV20-1 and TRBJ2-3, with TRBD2 matching 7 bases. Germline V CDR1 and CDR2: DFQATT, SNEGSKA (reference sequence). Trimming removed 0 bases from V and 2 bases from J; junction bases left unmatched: 5. The CDR3 is 15 residues long. In DNA, the CDR3 is TGCAGTGCTAGAGATGGGGGGGATGTCACAGATACGCAGTATTTT. It yields the protein CSARDGGDVTDTQYF.

The chain has TRBV4-1 and TRBJ2-4; 14 nucleotides agree with TRBD2. The CDR3 runs to 18 residues. Germline CDR1 and CDR2: MGHRA and YSYEKL. V lost 1 base to trimming and J lost 2 bases; unmatched junction nucleotides: 4. CDR3 sequence reads: CASSQGLAGGRSKNIQYF. DNA of the CDR3: TGCGCCAGCAGCCAAGGACTAGCGGGGGGGCGGTCCAAAAACATTCAGTACTTC.

The chain has TRBV20-1 and TRBJ1-3; 7 positions agree with TRBD1. The CDR3 spans 11 residues. The V segment lost 1 base and the J segment 14 bases; nucleotides outside the gene matches: 5. Germline lookup yields CDR1 DFQATT and CDR2 SNEGSKA (reference sequence). CDR3 region: CSARGDSFLYF. CDR3 in DNA: TGCAGTGCTAGAGGGGACAGCTTTTTATATTTT.

V and J are TRBV6-2 or TRBV6-3 and TRBJ2-1; 9 bases are a match to TRBD1. Germline V gene lookup returns CDR1 MNHEY and CDR2 SVGEGT. J lost 4 bases, V lost 7 bases, and 5 bases had no gene match. CDR3 length: 14 residues. The CDR3 DNA sequence: TGTGCCAGCACGGGGACAGGGCCTTACAATGAGCAGTTCTTC. It translates to CASTGTGPYNEQFF.

The chain carries TRBV5-1 and TRBJ1-6; tentatively, D is TRBD1 (5 bases). Trimming cost V 4 bases and J 8 bases, with 16 bases left between them. This CDR3 contains 15 residues. From germline, CDR1 is SGHRS and CDR2 YFSETQ. The CDR3 nucleotides read TGCGCCAGCAGCATAGGGGACTGGGGGGATTCACCCCTCCACTTT. Amino acids: CASSIGDWGDSPLHF.

The rearrangement links TRBV11-2 to TRBJ2-5; D unresolved. The CDR3 length is 13 residues. V lost 3 bases to trimming and J lost 6 bases, with 11 bases between them. Germline V CDR1 and CDR2: SGHAT, FQNNGV. The CDR3 DNA reads as TGTGCCAGCAGCTTCTCACCCGACCAGACCCAGTACTTC. Its protein is CASSFSPDQTQYF. Complete variable domain (other parts from reference TRBV11-2 and TRBJ2-5): EAGVAQSPRYKIIEKRQSVAFWCNPISGHATLYWYQQILGQGPKLLIQFQNNGVVDDSQLPKDRFSAERLKGVDSTLKIQPAKLEDSAVYLCASSFSPDQTQYFGPGTRLLVL.

The chain employs TRBV5-6 and TRBJ2-1; 8 nucleotides agree with TRBD1. This CDR3 comprises 13 residues. Unmatched junction bases numbered 4, after V lost 5 bases and J lost 6 bases. From germline, CDR1 is SGHDT and CDR2 YYEEEE. CDR3 sequence: CASSRQGINEQFF. The CDR3 coding sequence is TGTGCCAGCAGTCGACAGGGGATCAATGAGCAGTTCTTC.

As for this clonotype: The junction and the germline gene differ at one end; a read error may be behind it. CDR3: CSANDNSPLHF. CDR3 nucleotides: TGCAGTGCTAACGATAATTCACCCCTCCATTTT. The rearrangement uses TRBV20-1 and TRBJ1-6; the D is unclear. This CDR3 is 11 amino acids long. Germline V CDR1 and CDR2: DFQATT, SNEGSKA (reference sequence).

J is TRBJ2-3 and V is TRBV7-9; tentative D call: TRBD1 (5 bases). Between the trimmed V and J ends, which lost 5 bases and 5 bases, there was a span of 11 bases. The CDR3 totals 13 residues. Germline CDR1 is SEHNR and CDR2 is FQNEAQ (reference sequence). The CDR3 here is CASSIPQGDTQYF. CDR3 nucleotides: TGTGCCAGCAGCATACCCCAGGGAGATACGCAGTATTTT.

The chain uses TRBV7-2 and TRBJ1-2, with TRBD1 matching 9 bases. The CDR3 covers 15 residues. Germline CDR1 reads SGHTA; CDR2 reads FQGNSA. Trimming removed 0 bases from V and 6 bases from J; junction bases left unmatched: 5. CDR3 loop: CASSLANRGQDGYTF. CDR3 coding DNA: TGTGCCAGCAGCTTAGCTAACAGGGGGCAGGATGGCTACACCTTC.

The chain employs TRBV28 and TRBJ2-7; possibly TRBD2 for D (5 bases). The CDR3 totals 12 residues. The V end was cut by 5 bases, the J end by 4 bases, with 9 bases between. CDR1 is MDHEN, CDR2 SYDVKM, per germline. In DNA, the CDR3 is TGTGCCAGCAGTGGGGAGCGGTACGAGCAGTACTTC. Protein sequence: CASSGERYEQYF.

The CDR3 spells CSARDPGGLMNSGNTIYF. The DNA for the CDR3 is TGCAGTGCTAGAGATCCGGGGGGACTGATGAACTCTGGAAACACCATATATTTT. The chain has TRBV20-1 and TRBJ1-3; weak D call: TRBD1 (5 bases). The length of the CDR3 is 18 residues. V was shortened by 0 bases and J by 0 bases, with 18 bases between the two germline ends. Germline V CDR1 and CDR2: DFQATT, SNEGSKA (reference sequence).

V and J are TRBV2 and TRBJ2-7; 7 bases are shared with TRBD1. Germline V gene data show CDR1 as SNHLY and CDR2 as FYNNEI. CDR3 length: 14 residues. Germline trimming cut 7 bases from V and 2 bases from J; bases unmatched to any gene: 8. The CDR3 region is CASNRQGITYEQYF. Here the CDR3 DNA reads TGTGCCAGCAACCGACAGGGAATTACCTACGAGCAGTACTTC.

J is TRBJ2-6 and V is TRBV9; a possible D gene is TRBD1 (5 bases). Germline CDR1 SGDLS, CDR2 YYNGEE. V lost 2 bases to trimming and J lost 2 bases, with 8 bases between them. The CDR3 contains 15 residues. CDR3 sequence: CASSVDIPGANVLTF. The CDR3 nucleotides are TGTGCCAGCAGCGTGGACATTCCTGGGGCCAACGTCCTGACTTTC.

The chain couples TRBV4-2 to TRBJ2-7; D call uncertain. The germline V gene encodes CDR1 LGHNA and CDR2 YNFKEQ. This CDR3 is built from 14 residues. V gave up 4 bases and J gave up 0 bases, with 10 bases separating them. The DNA of the CDR3 is TGTGCCAGCAGCCCCTCGTTCAGCTCCTACGAGCAGTACTTC. Amino acids: CASSPSFSSYEQYF.

This chain connects TRBV20-1 to TRBJ2-7; 9 positions match TRBD1. Germline V gene lookup returns CDR1 DFQATT and CDR2 SNEGSKA (reference sequence). This CDR3 has 15 amino acids. V gave up 3 bases and J gave up 5 bases; unmatched junction bases: 11. The CDR3 spells CSASSPGQGGNEQYF. The DNA for the CDR3 is TGCAGTGCTAGTTCCCCGGGACAGGGTGGGAACGAGCAGTACTTC.

This clonotype was detected a few times. This sequence joins TRBV18 and TRBJ2-1; 12 nucleotides agree with TRBD2. Per the germline V gene, CDR1 is KGHSH and CDR2 is LQKENI. The CDR3 sequence is 14 residues long. J lost 6 bases, V lost 6 bases, and 3 bases had no gene match. CDR3 amino acids: CASSQGLAGNEQFF. CDR3 bases: TGTGCCAGCTCGCAGGGACTAGCGGGCAATGAGCAGTTCTTC.

The chain uses TRBV10-3 and TRBJ2-5; D is tentatively TRBD1 or TRBD2 (5 bases each). Germline V CDR1 and CDR2: ENHRY, SYGVKD. CDR3 size: 13 residues. The germline V and J ends were trimmed by 7 bases and 5 bases, with 14 bases remaining between them. The CDR3 spells CAINTGPGETQYF. In nucleotides, the CDR3 is TGTGCCATCAATACGGGGCCGGGGGAGACCCAGTACTTC.

J is TRBJ1-4 and V is TRBV28, with 9 bases that match TRBD1. V was pared by 10 bases and J by 7 bases, with 7 bases of the junction left unmatched. The CDR3 sequence is 13 residues long. Germline V gene sequence: CDR1 MDHEN, CDR2 SYDVKM. CDR3 DNA sequence: TGTGCCACCCAGGGACAGGGCCCTGAAAAACTGTTTTTT. It encodes CATQGQGPEKLFF.

The V call is TRBV2, the J call TRBJ1-5, with D maybe TRBD1 (5 bases). Deletions cut 7 bases from V and 7 bases from J, with 8 bases between. CDR1 is SNHLY and CDR2 is FYNNEI in the germline V gene. This CDR3 spans 11 amino acids. In DNA, the CDR3 is TGTGCCAGCAAAAGGGACCAGCCCCAGCATTTT. Translated: CASKRDQPQHF. Full variable domain (rest looked up from reference TRBV2 and TRBJ1-5): EPEVTQTPSHQVTQMGQEVILRCVPISNHLYFYWYRQILGQKVEFLVSFYNNEISEKSEIFDDQFSVERPDGSNFTLKIRSTKLEDSAMYFCASKRDQPQHFGDGTRLSIL.